This T cell receptor (beta chain) was found in a study of T cell responses to AZD1222 COVID-19 vaccine. Clones were sequenced by immunoSEQ multiplex PCR, and TCRdb holds only the in-frame ones, with some missing. The table includes tens of thousands of clones, around 90% detected once. The V gene's germline CDR1 is SGHTA and CDR2 FQGNSA. This CDR3 is built from 15 residues. Deletions cut 5 bases from V and 3 bases from J, with 14 bases between. The chain combines TRBV7-2 with TRBJ1-5; D call uncertain. The starting material was peripheral blood, obtained on day 0 of AZD1222 vaccination. This TCR derives from an adult in good health. This CDR3 reads CASSTDGRNNQPQHF. The DNA of the CDR3 is TGTGCCAGCAGCACGGACGGCAGAAACAATCAGCCCCAGCATTTT.